These 27 T cell receptor beta chains originate from one sample sequenced in a study of blood T cell repertoires in COVID-19. Clones were read by immunoSEQ multiplex PCR, and TCRdb kept only the in-frame ones, dropping some. The repertoire consists of roughly 8,200 clones, with approximately 84% occurring once and the leading ten covering under 20%. Sequenced: peripheral blood. Receptors were obtained from a human donor with active COVID-19. The donor label of this sample is uncertain.

The V gene is TRBV10-3, the J gene TRBJ1-6; no clear D gene. V was clipped by 0 bases and J by 4 bases, with 10 bases between them. The CDR3 contains 16 residues. Germline assignment: CDR1 ENHRY and CDR2 SYGVKD. In DNA, the CDR3 is TGTGCCATCAGTGAGTCTGAACCAGATTATAATTCACCCCTCCACTTT. Its translation is CAISESEPDYNSPLHF.

This clone has just one count. The chain links TRBV29-1 to TRBJ1-2, with 7 bases lining up with TRBD1. Germline V gene lookup returns CDR1 SQVTM and CDR2 ANQGSEA. Unmatched junction bases numbered 12, after V lost 1 base and J lost 4 bases. The length of the CDR3 is 16 residues. The CDR3: CSVEGPAGQESYGYTF. Written as DNA, the CDR3 is TGCAGCGTTGAAGGCCCGGCAGGACAGGAGAGCTATGGCTACACCTTC.

The CDR3 sequence: CASSPEGTIQYF. CDR3 coding DNA: TGTGCCAGCAGCCCGGAGGGCACGATTCAGTACTTC. The rearrangement links TRBV9 to TRBJ2-4; perhaps TRBD2 as D (6 bases). This CDR3 is 12 amino acids long. CDR1 and CDR2 (germline): SGDLS, YYNGEE. The V and J ends lost 4 bases and 10 bases respectively, with 12 bases between them.

The chain uses TRBV7-8 and TRBJ2-2; no clear D gene. CDR1 and CDR2 from the germline V gene are SGHVS and FQNEAQ. The CDR3 spans 13 residues. Trimming left V 5 bases short and J 3 bases short, with 7 bases between. The CDR3 loop is CASSPQYTGELFF. In DNA, the CDR3 is TGTGCCAGCAGCCCACAGTACACCGGGGAGCTGTTTTTT.

Worth noting for this clone: A read error may account for a junction end that differs from germline. This rearrangement joins TRBV4-1 to TRBJ1-2, with D possibly being TRBD1 (6 bases). Germline V lookup: CDR1 MGHRA, CDR2 YSYEKL. CDR3 size: 16 residues. This CDR3 is CASRQEESGENYGYTF. DNA for the CDR3: TGCGCCAGCAGGCAAGAGGAATCAGGGGAAAACTATGGCTACACCTTC.

The CDR3 nucleotides read TGTGCCACCAGCAGAGTCCGGGACAGCCCATCGGAGCAGTTCTTC. Its translation is CATSRVRDSPSEQFF. The chain carries TRBV15 and TRBJ2-1, with 7 bases identical to TRBD1. CDR1 and CDR2 from the germline V gene are LNHNV and YYDKDF (reference sequence). The CDR3 contains 15 residues. Losses at the gene ends were 1 base for V and 10 bases for J; bases not matched to a gene: 10.

The genes are TRBV27 and TRBJ2-5; D call uncertain. This CDR3 spans 13 amino acids. Germline lookup yields CDR1 MNHEY and CDR2 SMNVEV (reference sequence). V lost 8 bases and J lost 3, with 13 bases in between. CDR3 DNA: TGTGCCAGCGGAGTCCTGGTGGAAGAGACCCAGTACTTC. This gives the protein CASGVLVEETQYF.

The chain has TRBV24-1 and TRBJ2-3; no reliable D call. The CDR3 loop spans 15 amino acids. Trimming stripped 4 bases from V and 5 bases from J, with 15 bases between. The germline V gene encodes CDR1 KGHDR and CDR2 SFDVKD. The CDR3 region is CATSDPLLAGDTQYF. The DNA of the CDR3 is TGTGCCACCAGTGACCCATTATTGGCTGGAGATACGCAGTATTTT.

CDR3 DNA: TGTGCCAGCTCAAAGGCTCTATCGGGAAAAAGGGCAGATACGCAGTATTTT. Translated: CASSKALSGKRADTQYF. The chain carries TRBV18 and TRBJ2-3; D possibly corresponds to TRBD2 (5 bases). V shed 5 bases and J shed 4 bases, with 22 bases lying between them. CDR3 length equals 17 residues. Germline-derived CDR1 and CDR2 are KGHSH and LQKENI.

This chain joins TRBV6-1 and TRBJ2-7; D is unclear. V was cut by 3 bases and J by 0 bases, with 6 bases left in between. CDR3 length equals 13 residues. Germline V gene sequence: CDR1 MNHNS, CDR2 SASEGT. The CDR3 spells CASSDLGSYEQYF. In nucleotides, the CDR3 is TGTGCCAGCAGTGATCTAGGCTCCTACGAGCAGTACTTC.

This clone turned up a few times. The chain joins TRBV19 to TRBJ1-4, with 7 bases identical to TRBD1. V shed 1 base and J 5 bases; nucleotides not matched to a gene: 4. In germline, CDR1 is LNHDA, CDR2 SQIVND (reference sequence). The CDR3 sequence is 15 residues long. CDR3 amino acids: CASSIGLTGNEKLFF. CDR3 bases: TGTGCCAGTAGTATAGGATTGACAGGGAATGAAAAACTGTTTTTT.

The chain combines TRBV7-2 with TRBJ2-1; 7 nucleotides match TRBD1. There are 14 residues in the CDR3. Trimming took 5 bases from V and 7 from J; bases not matched to a gene: 8. Germline V gene lookup returns CDR1 SGHTA and CDR2 FQGNSA. Here the CDR3 reads CASSRRDRANEQFF. The CDR3 DNA reads TGTGCCAGCAGCCGCCGTGACAGGGCAAATGAGCAGTTCTTC.

This sequence joins TRBV4-2 and TRBJ1-4, with D unclear. Germline values: CDR1 LGHNA, CDR2 YNFKEQ. The CDR3 length is 12 residues. The V end was cut by 1 base, the J end by 13 bases, with 10 bases between. CDR3 loop: CASSQAYGRLFF. CDR3 DNA: TGTGCCAGCAGCCAAGCTTACGGGAGACTGTTTTTT.

In DNA, the CDR3 is TGTGCCAGCAGACGCGGAGGACAGGCAGATACGCAGTATTTT. This gives the protein CASRRGGQADTQYF. The J gene is TRBJ2-3, the V gene TRBV6-5; 7 positions agree with TRBD1. The CDR3 totals 14 residues. With V trimmed by 6 bases and J by 4 bases, 7 bases remained unmatched. Looked up from germline, CDR1 is MNHEY and CDR2 is SVGAGI.

V and J are TRBV30 and TRBJ2-1; possibly TRBD2 for D (6 bases). Germline values: CDR1 GTSNPN, CDR2 SVGIG (reference sequence). The CDR3 sequence is 14 residues long. Trimming removed 0 bases from V and 0 bases from J, with 6 bases in between. The CDR3 here is CAWSVAGSYNEQFF. DNA for the CDR3: TGTGCCTGGAGTGTAGCGGGCTCCTACAATGAGCAGTTCTTC.

The V gene is TRBV11-3, the J gene TRBJ1-2; 8 nucleotides match TRBD1. The CDR3 loop spans 14 amino acids. Germline assignment: CDR1 SGHNT and CDR2 YENEEA. J lost 6 bases, V lost 2 bases, and 5 bases had no gene match. The CDR3 nucleotides read TGTGCCAGCAGCTTAAGGACAGGGAGAGATGGCTACACCTTC. Residues: CASSLRTGRDGYTF.

The J gene is TRBJ1-6, the V gene TRBV30, with 10 bases fitting TRBD1. The CDR3 has 16 residues. Germline-derived CDR1 and CDR2 are GTSNPN and SVGIG (reference sequence). The V and J ends lost 2 bases and 4 bases, in that order; junction bases with no gene match: 5. In DNA form, the CDR3 reads TGTGCCTGGAGTCGCGACAGGGGGCTTTATAATTCACCCCTCCACTTT. Translating it yields CAWSRDRGLYNSPLHF.

The chain couples TRBV11-3 to TRBJ2-3; TRBD2 agrees at 13 bases. Unmatched junction bases numbered 5, after V lost 5 bases and J lost 0 bases. The CDR3 is 17 residues long. Germline CDR1 reads SGHNT; CDR2 reads YENEEA. This chain's CDR3 is CASSRGLAGASTDTQYF. DNA for the CDR3: TGTGCCAGCAGCCGTGGACTAGCGGGAGCTAGCACAGATACGCAGTATTTT.

The chain combines TRBV6-2 or TRBV6-3 with TRBJ2-1, with TRBD2 matching over 12 bases. CDR1 is MNHEY and CDR2 is SVGEGT in the germline V gene. The J segment lost 1 base and the V segment lost 5 bases, leaving 6 bases of the junction unmatched. The CDR3 runs to 17 residues. The CDR3 here is CASSQRTSGTSYNEQFF. In DNA, the CDR3 is TGTGCCAGCAGTCAAAGGACTAGCGGGACTTCCTACAATGAGCAGTTCTTC.

The rearrangement joins TRBV9 to TRBJ2-5; D might be TRBD1 (5 bases). This CDR3 spans 14 amino acids. With 4 bases removed from V and 5 bases from J, the gap between germline ends came to 15 bases. From germline, CDR1 is SGDLS and CDR2 YYNGEE. In DNA form, the CDR3 reads TGTGCCAGCAGCTTGGGGCTCCCAGTGGAGACCCAGTACTTC. It is translated as CASSLGLPVETQYF.

V is TRBV7-2 and J is TRBJ2-1, with TRBD2 matching 9 bases. The CDR3 totals 19 residues. After removal of 1 base from V and 0 bases from J, the junction contained 10 bases not matched to a gene. Germline V lookup: CDR1 SGHTA, CDR2 FQGNSA. CDR3 amino acids: CASSLEGTSRISSYNEQFF. CDR3 DNA: TGTGCCAGCAGCTTAGAAGGGACTAGCAGAATAAGCTCCTACAATGAGCAGTTCTTC.

The chain carries TRBV2 and TRBJ2-3; D gene ambiguous. Trimming took 3 bases from V and 0 from J, leaving 4 bases between them. The germline CDR1 and CDR2 sequences are SNHLY and FYNNEI. The CDR3 totals 13 residues. DNA of the CDR3: TGTGCCAGCAGTGATACTAGCACAGATACGCAGTATTTT. Its protein is CASSDTSTDTQYF.

This sequence joins TRBV15 and TRBJ1-2; possible D gene TRBD1, 5 bases. Germline lookup yields CDR1 LNHNV and CDR2 YYDKDF (reference sequence). The CDR3 runs 13 residues. Trimming removed 5 bases from V and 7 bases from J, with 14 bases in between. In nucleotides, the CDR3 is TGTGCCACCAGCCCTAGGGGAGGGACTGGCTACACCTTC. Residues: CATSPRGGTGYTF.

This clone was seen a handful of times. The rearrangement joins TRBV11-3 to TRBJ2-1; 7 bases align to TRBD1. V lost 4 bases and J lost 2; bases outside the gene matches: 5. Germline CDR1 and CDR2: SGHNT and YENEEA. The CDR3 has 15 residues. The chain's CDR3 is CASSSGTVTYNEQFF. The CDR3 DNA reads as TGTGCCAGCAGCTCCGGGACAGTCACCTACAATGAGCAGTTCTTC.

The rearrangement links TRBV9 to TRBJ1-4, with D possibly being TRBD1 (6 bases). The CDR3 sequence is 17 residues long. The germline gives CDR1 SGDLS, CDR2 YYNGEE. V shed 2 bases and J shed 0 bases, with 14 bases lying between them. The CDR3 region is CASSVSPRGATNEKLFF. The CDR3 nucleotides read TGTGCCAGCAGCGTCTCCCCCAGGGGAGCAACTAATGAAAAACTGTTTTTT.

This clone is deemed medium-sized. The J gene is TRBJ2-7, the V gene TRBV7-6, with 12 positions matching TRBD2. The CDR3 has 17 residues. The ends lost 2 bases at V and 4 bases at J; junction bases unmatched: 9. Germline V CDR1 and CDR2: SGHVS, FNYEAQ. The CDR3 protein is CASSLNELAGGQYEQYF. In nucleotides, the CDR3 is TGTGCCAGCAGCTTAAATGAGCTAGCGGGAGGGCAGTACGAGCAGTACTTC.

Concerning this clone: Compared with germline, one end of the junction differs, possibly owing to a read error. This sequence joins TRBV11-2 and TRBJ1-3; D not certain. The germline V gene has CDR1 SGHAT and CDR2 FQNNGV. CDR3 length: 14 amino acids. The CDR3 region has the DNA TGTGCCAGCACCTTATCGGGGACTGGAAACACCATATATTTT. Translation: CASTLSGTGNTIYF.